Sequencing of this T cell receptor (beta chain) was carried out in a study of somatic mutations in cytotoxic T cells in rheumatoid arthritis. The table came from immunoSEQ multiplex PCR; TCRdb's copy has only in-frame clones and leaves some out. In the table there are 35,000 to 40,000 clones, 70% to 85% of which are singletons. CDR1 and CDR2 from the germline V gene are SEHNR and FQNEAQ (reference sequence). Germline trimming cut 6 bases from V and 2 bases from J; bases unmatched to any gene: 5. The CDR3 is made up of 15 amino acids. The TCR originated in a man aged 35 to 55 in good health. The chain employs TRBV7-9 and TRBJ2-3, with 10 positions matching TRBD1. Sequenced: CD8+ T cells sorted from blood. CDR3 residues: CASSRTGGTTDTQYF. CDR3 bases: TGTGCCAGCAGTCGGACAGGGGGAACCACAGATACGCAGTATTTT.